The entry that follows covers one TCR beta chain sequence. This sample stems from a study of blood T cell repertoires in COVID-19. Study context: COVID-19 samples from acute and convalescent phases originated in the United States, Italy and Spain. Sources were T cells, B-cell-depleted T cells, or PBMCs; the material itself was cDNA or gDNA.

Original analysis: How many nucleated cells were present was estimated from reference gene primer amplification. Sequencing used immunoSEQ multiplex PCR; TCRdb keeps in-frame clones, though not all of them. The V and J calls and clone size come from that table; D and trimming were worked out from the DNA. The sample lists over 200,000 clones, more than 85% occurring once. The sequence came from a man between 40 and 49 years old with active or convalescent COVID-19. Sequenced: peripheral blood.

The CDR3 DNA follows: TGTGCCAGCAGCTTACCGGGGTCGCGTTCCACAGATACGCAGTATTTT. Residues: CASSLPGSRSTDTQYF. The V gene is TRBV7-8, the J gene TRBJ2-3; D might be TRBD2 (5 bases). The ends were cut back, 2 bases at V and 2 bases at J, with 14 bases in the middle. Germline CDR1 and CDR2: SGHVS and FQNEAQ. The CDR3 runs to 16 residues.